Shown below are 32 T cell receptor beta chains from a single sample sequenced in a study of T cell repertoires in cytomegalovirus infection. One entry per CDR3 protein results from TCRdb running MiXCR on the reads. This table holds approximately 170,000 distinct CDR3 sequences, roughly 14% found once. What was sequenced was PBMCs. The receptors here all came from a human donor in good health (CMV status not recorded). Some clones in this sample may be carry-over from other donors' samples.

The chain uses TRBV7-9 and TRBJ1-2, with TRBD1 matching over 8 bases. Germline V gene data show CDR1 as SEHNR and CDR2 as FQNEAQ (reference sequence). There are 12 residues in the CDR3. J gave up 6 bases and V 5 bases, and 2 bases lay outside the gene matches. CDR3: CASSVQGDGYTF. CDR3 nucleotides: TGTGCCAGCAGCGTACAGGGGGATGGCTACACCTTC.

As for this clonotype: Given a much more abundant clone one base away, this may be a read error. This rearrangement joins TRBV29-1 to TRBJ1-6, with 9 nucleotides matching TRBD1. Looked up from germline, CDR1 is SQVTM and CDR2 is ANQGSEA. The V gene end was trimmed by 8 bases and the J gene end by 10 bases; junction bases not matched to a gene: 12. CDR3 length: 14 amino acids. The chain's CDR3 is CSTQGGTGNSPLHF. CDR3 nucleotides: TGCAGCACTCAGGGGGGGACAGGGAACTCACCCCTCCACTTT. Full variable domain (rest looked up from reference TRBV29-1 and TRBJ1-6): SAVISQKPSRDICQRGTSLTIQCQVDSQVTMMFWYRQQPGQSLTLIATANQGSEATYESGFVIDKFPISRPNLTFSTLTVSNMSPEDSSIYLCSTQGGTGNSPLHFGNGTRLTVT.

This clonotype showed up many times. This rearrangement joins TRBV7-2 to TRBJ2-3; TRBD2 is a possible D gene (6 bases). The V gene's germline CDR1 is SGHTA and CDR2 FQGNSA. The CDR3 extends over 16 amino acids. Trimming took 3 bases from V and 1 from J, leaving 14 bases between them. The CDR3 loop is CASSFPRSGRTDTQYF. The CDR3 region has the DNA TGTGCCAGCAGCTTCCCCCGTAGCGGACGCACAGATACGCAGTATTTT.

The table lists this clonotype with many counts. The gene calls are TRBV7-2 and TRBJ2-3; possible D gene TRBD2, 6 bases. V lost 4 bases and J 2 bases, leaving 13 bases between the germline ends. Germline V gives CDR1 SGHTA, CDR2 FQGNSA. This CDR3 contains 15 residues. CDR3 protein: CASSSGGQNTDTQYF. The CDR3 region has the DNA TGTGCCAGCAGCTCCGGAGGGCAGAACACAGATACGCAGTATTTT.

This clonotype was seen a handful of times. This chain uses TRBV4-1 with TRBJ1-1; perhaps TRBD1 as D (5 bases). The V and J ends lost 4 bases and 0 bases respectively, with 24 bases between them. From germline, CDR1 is MGHRA and CDR2 YSYEKL. The CDR3 totals 19 residues. CDR3 coding DNA: TGCGCCAGCAGCCCCTTCGGTCCTCAGGGAAGAAACATGAACACTGAAGCTTTCTTT. Protein sequence: CASSPFGPQGRNMNTEAFF.

This clonotype has a count of ten or more. The gene calls are TRBV7-6 and TRBJ2-3; the D call may be TRBD1 or TRBD2 (6 bases each). V lost 5 bases and J 4 bases, leaving 16 bases between the germline ends. Per germline, CDR1 SGHVS and CDR2 FNYEAQ. CDR3 length: 15 amino acids. For the CDR3, the DNA is TGTGCCAGCAGCCTCTATGGGGGGCGCGCAGATACGCAGTATTTT. It yields the protein CASSLYGGRADTQYF.

This clonotype was detected only a few times. This chain uses TRBV6-2 or TRBV6-3 with TRBJ2-3; 7 bases map to TRBD2. In germline, CDR1 is MNHEY, CDR2 SVGEGT. The CDR3 consists of 14 residues. V shed 8 bases, J shed 5 bases, and the junction held 10 bases outside the gene matches. The CDR3 nucleotides are TGTGCCAGCGGCCCGAGCGGGATGAGAGATACGCAGTATTTT. It translates to CASGPSGMRDTQYF.

The table lists this clonotype with many counts. The rearrangement links TRBV7-8 to TRBJ2-7; D unresolved. This CDR3 has 14 residues. V was pared by 5 bases and J by 2 bases, with 13 bases between. The germline V gene has CDR1 SGHVS and CDR2 FQNEAQ. CDR3 in amino acids: CASSDRQATYEQYF. As DNA, the CDR3 is TGTGCCAGCAGCGATCGACAAGCGACCTACGAGCAGTACTTC.

This clonotype was picked up a small number of times. CDR3 amino acids: CASSLSVPYEQYF. The CDR3 coding sequence is TGTGCCAGCAGTTTATCAGTCCCTTACGAGCAGTACTTC. The V and J genes are TRBV12-3 or TRBV12-4 and TRBJ2-7; no reliable D call. The V end lost 2 bases, the J end lost 4 bases, and 9 bases lay between the germline ends. The CDR3 has 13 amino acids.

The chain links TRBV14 to TRBJ1-1; tentative D call: TRBD1 (5 bases). CDR3 length: 16 residues. The V and J ends lost 4 bases and 3 bases respectively, with 18 bases between them. Germline CDR1 is SGHDN and CDR2 is FVKESK. DNA of the CDR3: TGTGCCAGCAGCCCTCTTCCGGGTCAGGGAGACACTGAAGCTTTCTTT. Encoded protein: CASSPLPGQGDTEAFF.

V and J are TRBV7-9 and TRBJ1-2, with D possibly matching TRBD1 (5 bases). The CDR3 covers 14 residues. Trimming took off 5 bases at V and 4 bases at J, with 14 bases between the two ends. CDR1 and CDR2 (germline): SEHNR, FQNEAQ (reference sequence). The CDR3 protein is CASSRSRDFYGYTF. CDR3 in DNA: TGTGCCAGCAGCCGAAGCCGGGACTTCTATGGCTACACCTTC. The variable domain in full, completed from reference TRBV7-9 and TRBJ1-2, reads DTGVSQNPRHKITKRGQNVTFRCDPISEHNRLYWYRQTLGQGPEFLTYFQNEAQLEKSRLLSDRFSAERPKGSFSTLEIQRTEQGDSAMYLCASSRSRDFYGYTFGSGTRLTVV.

This clonotype was seen ten or more times. In DNA, the CDR3 is TGTGCCAGCAGCTTAGCACCTGCTGGAGGCAATGAGCAGTTCTTC. This sequence encodes CASSLAPAGGNEQFF. This rearrangement joins TRBV7-2 to TRBJ2-1, with D perhaps matching TRBD2 (5 bases). The germline V and J ends were trimmed by 0 bases and 6 bases, with 12 bases remaining between them. CDR3 length: 15 amino acids. CDR1 and CDR2 from the germline V gene are SGHTA and FQGNSA.

Of note for this clonotype: At one boundary the junction diverges from the germline segment, which might be a read error. This chain uses TRBV20-1 with TRBJ2-7; possibly TRBD2 for D (7 bases). The CDR3 is 15 residues long. Germline assignment: CDR1 DFQATT and CDR2 SNEGSKA (reference sequence). This CDR3 is CSARGRGGPPYKQYF. CDR3 coding DNA: TGCAGTGCTAGAGGGAGGGGGGGGCCTCCCTACAAGCAGTACTTC.

The chain carries TRBV6-1 and TRBJ2-4; D may be TRBD2 (6 bases). CDR1 is MNHNS and CDR2 is SASEGT in the germline V gene. The V end was cut by 6 bases, the J end by 0 bases, with 12 bases between. The CDR3 consists of 15 residues. The CDR3 loop reads CASSDPGLAKNIQYF. CDR3 in DNA: TGTGCCAGCAGCGACCCGGGACTAGCCAAAAACATTCAGTACTTC.

The rearrangement links TRBV6-2 or TRBV6-3 to TRBJ2-6; no clear D. V was trimmed by 3 bases and J by 1 base, leaving 7 bases between them. Germline V gene data show CDR1 as MNHEY and CDR2 as SVGEGT. The CDR3 is made up of 15 amino acids. The CDR3 sequence is CASSYRRSGANVLTF. CDR3 coding DNA: TGTGCCAGCAGTTATAGGAGATCTGGGGCCAACGTCCTGACTTTC.

This clonotype occurred many times. The gene calls are TRBV12-3 or TRBV12-4 and TRBJ2-1; TRBD2 aligns across 9 bases. Germline trimming cut 2 bases from V and 8 bases from J; bases unmatched to any gene: 10. The CDR3 has 16 amino acids. The CDR3 DNA sequence: TGTGCCAGCAGTTTAAGGTCTCGGCTAGCGGGATATGAGCAGTTCTTC. This gives the protein CASSLRSRLAGYEQFF.

This clonotype was picked up a small number of times. The rearrangement joins TRBV28 to TRBJ2-7; D uncertain. CDR1 MDHEN and CDR2 SYDVKM come from the germline V gene. Trimming removed 8 bases from V and 4 bases from J, with 15 bases in between. The CDR3 spans 13 residues. The CDR3 region has the DNA TGTGCCAGCTGTCGCCTCCTGGCATACGAGCAGTACTTC. The encoded protein is CASCRLLAYEQYF.

The chain links TRBV7-9 to TRBJ1-1; 8 bases line up with TRBD1. Trimming took 5 bases from V and 1 from J; bases not matched to a gene: 6. The CDR3 length is 15 residues. Germline V gene data show CDR1 as SEHNR and CDR2 as FQNEAQ (reference sequence). The CDR3 here is CASSQPDRGNTEAFF. The CDR3 DNA follows: TGTGCCAGCAGCCAACCAGACAGGGGGAACACTGAAGCTTTCTTT.

This clonotype has ten or more counts. The rearrangement uses TRBV28 and TRBJ1-5, with D unresolved. The CDR3 totals 13 residues. Germline V gene sequence: CDR1 MDHEN, CDR2 SYDVKM. The ends were cut back, 5 bases at V and 0 bases at J, with 5 bases in the middle. The CDR3 reads CASSPYSNQPQHF. CDR3 in DNA: TGTGCCAGCAGTCCGTATAGCAATCAGCCCCAGCATTTT. Variable domain in full (rest from reference TRBV28 and TRBJ1-5): DVKVTQSSRYLVKRTGEKVFLECVQDMDHENMFWYRQDPGLGLRLIYFSYDVKMKEKGDIPEGYSVSREKKERFSLILESASTNQTSMYLCASSPYSNQPQHFGDGTRLSIL.

This clonotype is judged medium-sized. The chain combines TRBV2 with TRBJ1-2; D is unclear. CDR1 and CDR2 from the germline V gene are SNHLY and FYNNEI. The CDR3 is 13 amino acids. With 2 bases removed from V and 0 bases from J, the gap between germline ends came to 4 bases. CDR3 sequence reads: CASSEPSNYGYTF. The CDR3 DNA reads as TGTGCCAGCAGTGAACCTTCTAACTATGGCTACACCTTC.

This chain joins TRBV20-1 and TRBJ2-3, with no clear D. The CDR3 contains 13 residues. V shed 3 bases and J shed 0 bases, with 7 bases lying between them. Germline V gene lookup returns CDR1 DFQATT and CDR2 SNEGSKA (reference sequence). CDR3 in amino acids: CSASGRSTDTQYF. CDR3 DNA: TGCAGTGCTAGTGGCAGAAGCACAGATACGCAGTATTTT.

This clonotype was seen a few times. The chain uses TRBV4-1 and TRBJ2-1; tentative D call: TRBD2 (6 bases). The CDR3 has 17 residues. The germline gives CDR1 MGHRA, CDR2 YSYEKL. V was shortened by 4 bases and J by 7 bases, with 23 bases between the two germline ends. The DNA of the CDR3 is TGCGCCAGCAGCCCGCGAACGGGGGAAGTTTTGAGGAATGAGCAGTTCTTC. This translates into CASSPRTGEVLRNEQFF.

The rearrangement uses TRBV5-1 and TRBJ2-3; the D gene is possibly TRBD1 (5 bases). The CDR3 covers 15 residues. The V end was cut by 0 bases, the J end by 4 bases, with 12 bases between. Germline V gives CDR1 SGHRS, CDR2 YFSETQ. CDR3 region: CASSLGEGVADTQYF. The CDR3 DNA is TGCGCCAGCAGCTTGGGGGAAGGGGTGGCAGATACGCAGTATTTT. Looking up the rest from reference TRBV5-1 and TRBJ2-3 gives the full variable domain: KAGVTQTPRYLIKTRGQQVTLSCSPISGHRSVSWYQQTPGQGLQFLFEYFSETQRNKGNFPGRFSGRQFSNSRSEMNVSTLELGDSALYLCASSLGEGVADTQYFGPGTRLTVL.

This clonotype was seen repeatedly, ten times or more. This chain connects TRBV6-2 or TRBV6-3 to TRBJ2-1; D remains unclear. The CDR3 is 11 residues long. Germline CDR1 and CDR2: MNHEY and SVGEGT. Trimming removed 5 bases from V and 10 bases from J, with 9 bases in between. The CDR3 DNA is TGTGCCAGCAGTCCCTCTGGAGAGCAGTTCTTC. Translation: CASSPSGEQFF.

This clonotype was counted only a few times. The gene calls are TRBV28 and TRBJ2-1; 11 nucleotides align to TRBD2. The ends lost 3 bases at V and 9 bases at J; junction bases unmatched: 7. The CDR3 loop spans 15 amino acids. Germline assignment: CDR1 MDHEN and CDR2 SYDVKM. This CDR3 is CASSFSLAGGGEQFF. CDR3 coding DNA: TGTGCCAGCAGTTTCTCCCTAGCGGGGGGAGGTGAGCAGTTCTTC.

This clonotype has more than one count but fewer than ten. The J gene is TRBJ2-1, the V gene TRBV28; D gene uncertain. The V end was cut by 8 bases, the J end by 9 bases, with 5 bases between. Germline V gene data show CDR1 as MDHEN and CDR2 as SYDVKM. There are 9 residues in the CDR3. In DNA, the CDR3 is TGTGCCAGCGGTCCTGAGCAGTTCTTC. Residues: CASGPEQFF.

This clonotype was detected only a few times. The gene calls are TRBV7-9 and TRBJ1-2; perhaps TRBD1 as D (5 bases). The CDR3 is made up of 15 amino acids. CDR1 SEHNR and CDR2 FQNEAQ come from the germline V gene (reference sequence). V was shortened by 0 bases and J by 5 bases, with 13 bases between the two germline ends. The CDR3 protein is CASSLAVQSGYGYTF. The CDR3 DNA reads as TGTGCCAGCAGCTTAGCGGTACAGTCAGGGTATGGCTACACCTTC.

This clonotype was seen a single time. The V and J genes are TRBV2 and TRBJ1-1; D not certain. The CDR3 has 11 residues. Per the germline V gene, CDR1 is SNHLY and CDR2 is FYNNEI. The V and J ends lost 10 bases and 5 bases respectively, with 11 bases between them. CDR3 nucleotide sequence: TGTGCCACCTTACGGAGGACTGAAGCTTTCTTT. It translates to CATLRRTEAFF. The full variable domain, completed using reference TRBV2 and TRBJ1-1, is EPEVTQTPSHQVTQMGQEVILRCVPISNHLYFYWYRQILGQKVEFLVSFYNNEISEKSEIFDDQFSVERPDGSNFTLKIRSTKLEDSAMYFCATLRRTEAFFGQGTRLTVV.

A few counts support this clonotype. V usage is TRBV29-1 and J usage is TRBJ1-4, with D unresolved. The length of the CDR3 is 16 residues. Germline CDR1 is SQVTM and CDR2 is ANQGSEA. With 5 bases removed from V and 1 base from J, the gap between germline ends came to 17 bases. In DNA form, the CDR3 reads TGCAGCGTTTCGAAAGGGCCAGCAAGAACTAATGAAAAACTGTTTTTT. It codes for CSVSKGPARTNEKLFF.

This chain connects TRBV2 to TRBJ2-3, with a weak D call TRBD2 (5 bases). Germline CDR1 is SNHLY and CDR2 is FYNNEI. Trimming stripped 0 bases from V and 7 bases from J, with 11 bases between. The CDR3 length is 14 residues. The CDR3 region has the DNA TGTGCCAGCAGTGAAGCGGAGGTCAGCTATACGCAGTATTTT. It yields the protein CASSEAEVSYTQYF.

This clonotype was seen many times. The CDR3 spells CASSGWGAEPQHF. The CDR3 coding sequence is TGTGCCAGCAGTGGTTGGGGGGCAGAGCCCCAGCATTTT. The chain joins TRBV12-3 or TRBV12-4 to TRBJ1-5, with D possibly TRBD1 on 6 matching bases. Trimming pared 5 bases from V and 8 bases from J, leaving 13 bases between. The CDR3 runs to 13 residues.

This clonotype was seen at least ten times. The chain carries TRBV7-9 and TRBJ2-2; D is ambiguous. There are 14 residues in the CDR3. Trimming removed 3 bases at V and 0 bases at J, with 5 bases between. Germline lookup yields CDR1 SEHNR and CDR2 FQNEAQ (reference sequence). This CDR3 is CASSLMSNTGELFF. DNA for the CDR3: TGTGCCAGCAGCTTGATGTCGAACACCGGGGAGCTGTTTTTT.